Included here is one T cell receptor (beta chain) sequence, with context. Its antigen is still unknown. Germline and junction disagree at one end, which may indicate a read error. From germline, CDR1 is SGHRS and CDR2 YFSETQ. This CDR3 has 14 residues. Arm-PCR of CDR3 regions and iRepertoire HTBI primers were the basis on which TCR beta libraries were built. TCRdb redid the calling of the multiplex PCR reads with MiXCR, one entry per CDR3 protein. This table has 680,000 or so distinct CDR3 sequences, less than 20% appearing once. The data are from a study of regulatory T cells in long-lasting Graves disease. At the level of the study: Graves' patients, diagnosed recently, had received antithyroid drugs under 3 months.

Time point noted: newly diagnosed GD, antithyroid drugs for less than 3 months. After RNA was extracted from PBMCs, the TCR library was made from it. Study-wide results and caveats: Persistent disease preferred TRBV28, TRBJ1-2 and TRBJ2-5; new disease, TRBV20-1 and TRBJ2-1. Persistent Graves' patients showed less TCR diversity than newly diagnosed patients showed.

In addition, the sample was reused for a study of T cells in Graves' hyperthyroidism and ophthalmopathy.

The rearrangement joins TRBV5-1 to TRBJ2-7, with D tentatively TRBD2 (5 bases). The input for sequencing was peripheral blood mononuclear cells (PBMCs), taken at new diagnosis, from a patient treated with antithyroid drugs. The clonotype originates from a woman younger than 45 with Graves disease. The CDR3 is CPSTLREYGDEQYF. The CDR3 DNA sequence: TGCCCCAGCACCCTGAGAGAGTACGGGGACGAGCAGTACTTC.